This T cell receptor (beta chain) came from a study of cytomegalovirus exposure and HLA in healthy donors (dated by TCRdb to 2015 to 2018). Background on the whole study: In an earlier analysis of roughly 590 of the donors, approximately 260 Gb of sequence data and approximately 100 million unique TCR beta sequences from about 190 million T cells were reported. A later genetic analysis took genome-wide SNP genotypes for about 65% of the 666 donors and used that subset as a discovery cohort. The number of donors typed differed by locus, with roughly 620-630 for A, B, C, DRB1 and DQB1, over 500 for DQA1, approximately 570 for DPA1, and roughly 450 for DPB1. Alongside the repertoire data, information on donor age, sex, ethnicity and CMV serostatus was compiled. The study aimed to test whether cataloging public T cell receptors could reveal signatures of past pathogen exposure. All discovery cohort repertoires had been generated on a single sequencing platform. Of the 300 to 500 genotyped donors, less than 85% were placed in the genetic ancestry cluster associated with self-reported Caucasian donors. Rather than drawing on any new phenotypic data, the later analysis identified candidate immune exposures from TCR beta sequences and the way those sequences occurred across donors. An early release that covered roughly 600 HLA-typed donors contained 300 to 350 gigabases of sequencing data and around 80 million unique TCR sequences. To predict cytomegalovirus infection status, the study combined high-throughput TCR immunosequencing, statistical association of individual TCRs with disease status, and machine learning. To decide whether each TCR beta V gene segment behaved as functional or pseudogenic, an earlier analysis of some 580 of the donors relied on high-throughput TCR beta sequencing. HLA typing included class I and class II loci at four-digit resolution. Because of strong linkage in the cohort, roughly five DR-DQ haplotypes were treated as single units for association and clustering. Using immunosequencing, the study profiled T cell repertoires from some 670 subjects and related those repertoires to cytomegalovirus serostatus. On average, 235,054 unique TCR beta nucleotide sequences were sequenced per donor among 398 genotyped donors of the cohort, with roughly 18% of those sequences being non-productive. Besides the first cohort of around 700 subjects, a separate validation cohort made up of about 120 different subjects was used. A later analysis re-analyzed previously published TCR beta repertoires from roughly 690 donors and added high-resolution HLA genotyping to study TCR occurrence patterns.

The method behind the library was the immunoSEQ multiplex PCR assay. For the multiplex PCR, a mixture combining 60 forward primers for TCR Vbeta segments and 13 reverse primers for TCR Jbeta segments was used. Amplification of the CDR3 region of rearranged TCR beta genes was performed with a multiplex PCR assay on genomic DNA. Amplified TCR beta libraries were sequenced as 87-base-pair reads on the Illumina HiSeq System. In the paper's pipeline: Across the 700 or so repertoires, a later analysis counted roughly 77 million unique TCR beta chains, 9.5 million to 12 million of which were shared by at least two donors. Raw reads were error-corrected and collapsed into unique sequences with a nearest-neighbor algorithm that merged closely related sequences to remove PCR and sequencing errors. V, D and J gene segments were assigned by aligning CDR3 sequences to IMGT reference sequences. For a sequence to be retained, at least a six-nucleotide match to both a V gene segment and a J gene segment was required. Rearrangements were classified as productive when the CDR3 lacked stop codons and remained in frame with V and J, and all other rearrangements were classified as non-productive. CDR3 was defined according to IMGT convention as the region running from the second conserved V-encoded cysteine to the conserved J-encoded phenylalanine. The earlier analysis of fewer than 700 of the donors excluded sequences that lacked an unambiguous match to a single V gene segment. In an earlier analysis of approximately 610 of the donors, V segments were called functional above 56.7% productive rearrangements and were called segregating when the between-donor standard deviation exceeded 5%. To diagnose cytomegalovirus status from the catalog of TCR beta chain sequences, a statistical classification framework was built. In a later analysis, TCR nucleotide sequences were compared against IMGT/GENE-DB human TR gene sequences so that V and J genes could be assigned. Using the TCRdist pipeline, a later analysis assigned CDR3 sequences along with most-parsimonious VDJ recombination scenarios. In a later analysis, each TCR beta chain was defined by its CDR3 amino acid sequence together with its V-gene family, and reads without a unique V-gene family were excluded. A later analysis removed 592 highly shared, low-generation-probability nucleotide sequences to deal with suspected cross-contamination and a sequencing artifact. In a later analysis, a clonal expansion index for each public chain was calculated from normalized within-repertoire ranks of inferred template counts. Generation probabilities in a later analysis came from a VDJ recombination model fitted to out-of-frame rearrangements, and those results were checked against IGoR. Hypergeometric tests were used in a later analysis to score TCR-TCR, TCR-HLA and TCR-CMV co-occurrence, with a repertoire-size bias correction applied to the TCR pairs. In a later analysis, false discovery rates were estimated by permuting HLA or CMV assignments 20 times. In a later analysis, co-occurring TCRs were grouped using DBSCAN, with TCRdist sequence similarity added in when clustering inside HLA-allele-positive subsets. Co-occurrence clustering excluded repertoires with fewer than 30,000 or more than 120,000 public chains, plus five with anomalous nucleotide sharing. Entries here come from immuneACCESS through TCRdb and include only in-frame sequences with V and J called. Some clones fail to appear in such tables; in the studies checked, an unresolved V gene covers under half of the shortfall, and the cause of the remainder is unknown. The V and J calls and clone size are taken from that table; D and trimming were inferred from the DNA. The sample table records around 190,000 clones; roughly 86% of these occur just once. The ten most abundant clones make up roughly 3.6% of the sample.

Remarks on this clone: Its antigen is currently not known. There are no base qualities to consult, and no much larger clone falls within one base.

CDR1 and CDR2 are drawn from the germline V gene: SGHTA, FQGNSA. The CDR3 contains 15 residues, cysteine and phenylalanine counted. Just CDR3 DNA is preserved here, 45 bases in frame from base 1. V is clipped by 3 bases and J by 6 bases, and the sequence between their germline boundaries is 18 bases long. On the study overall, not on this receptor specifically: According to a later analysis, most CMV-associated TCR beta chains appeared to be HLA-restricted, and the HLA associations seemed to be driven largely by CMV exposure. Sequencing depth was assumed to be roughly uniform across donors in the presence/absence analyses, though that assumption may not hold. Immune exposure information for the cohort was limited to CMV serostatus. A later analysis reported that several top co-occurrence clusters appeared linked to parvovirus B19, influenza, CMV and Epstein-Barr virus. In this cohort, only TCR beta chains were sequenced, and detectable features were limited by the absence of alpha or paired-chain data. The earlier analysis of fewer than 750 of the donors excluded some 15 rarely observed V segments, including chromosome 9 orphons, because counts were too low. A further reported finding was that TCR beta sequences accurately predicted the HLA-A and HLA-B alleles for most subjects in the first cohort. Some IMGT-functional V segments, including TRBV6-2 and TRBV6-3, could not be told apart with the 87-base-pair reads, so those segments were excluded. Across donors, most TCR sequences were observed very rarely, whereas some public TCRs were present in many individuals. A group of highly shared sequence variants was considered likely to be a technical artifact of the sequencing pipeline. An association between a missense DCLRE1C variant and V-gene and J-gene trimming of TCR beta chains was found in a later genetic analysis and replicated in an independent cohort. In a later analysis, about 17,000 TCR beta sequences were associated with specific HLA alleles at a false discovery rate of 0.05. Linkage disequilibrium might explain the correlated functional status among segregating V segments, but an unknown experimental factor could not be excluded. The study listed 150 to 200 TCR beta chains as associated with cytomegalovirus. The classifier was reported to diagnose cytomegalovirus status with high specificity and sensitivity in both the original and validation cohorts. In a later analysis, TCR association rates were found to vary across HLA loci, with the most associated TCRs seen for DRB1 alleles and the fewest for HLA-C alleles. In vitro tests confirmed that a few of the cytomegalovirus-associated TCR beta chains recognize cytomegalovirus antigens. Because HLA typing was unavailable for some donors at each locus, only the typed subset was used in association tests. Compared with the approximately 720-donor mean, donors in an Asian-associated ancestry cluster had fewer N-insertions in productive TCRs, according to a later genetic analysis. In an earlier analysis of approximately 590 of the donors, most TCR beta V segments were observed in productive rearrangements about 87% or about 30% of the time, broadly matching IMGT annotations. The authors suggested that the approach could potentially be generalized to other disease states and immunological phenotypes. When HLA alleles, especially DR and DQ, strongly co-occurred, attributing TCR associations to individual alleles was difficult. In a later analysis, HLA-associated TCR beta chains were found to be more clonally expanded and to have lower generation probabilities than equally common non-associated chains.

The cohort comprised under 700 healthy bone marrow donors. At the time of sampling, all cohort members were nominally healthy, though unrecorded immune exposures were likely present. The donor was CMV seropositive and was included in the group of 289 seropositive cohort members. Each donor provided a peripheral blood sample, and peripheral blood mononuclear cells were used for TCR beta sequencing. Genomic DNA was extracted from the blood cell samples with the Qiagen DNeasy Blood Extraction Kit. The V and J genes are TRBV7-2 and TRBJ2-7, with no confidently assigned D gene. Sequences were obtained from PBMCs. The TCR comes from a man aged 35-49 years in good health and CMV-seropositive. The DNA reads as follows: TGTGCCAGCAGCTTTGACTCGTCCGTTGGTCTCGAGCAGTACTTC. This codes for CASSFDSSVGLEQYF.